Shown below are 26 T cell receptor beta chains from a single sample sequenced in a study of vaccination and CD4 T cells after COVID-19. CD4+ T cells that had been cultured provided DNA sequenced with the Oncomine TCR Beta short-read assay. TCRdb re-derived calls from the PCR reads in MiXCR, one entry per CDR3 protein. Of fewer than 20,000 distinct CDR3 sequences in the sample, approximately 70% are singletons; the top ten hold around 5.4%. These receptors have no identified antigens. As to treatment: approximately 11-day PBMC culture with coronavirus spike peptide pools or control peptides (ViraFEST assay). Material for sequencing was CD4+ T cells from blood, cultured in vitro. The receptor set was obtained from a human donor who had recovered from COVID-19.

V is TRBV29-1 and J is TRBJ2-3; D is undetermined. The CDR3 totals 13 residues. V was shortened by 4 bases and J by 0 bases, with 8 bases between the two germline ends. CDR1 is SQVTM, CDR2 ANQGSEA, per germline. CDR3 in amino acids: CSVAAASTDTQYF. The CDR3 bases are TGCAGCGTTGCTGCGGCTAGCACAGATACGCAGTATTTT.

The CDR3 sequence: CASSLRELDTQYF. The CDR3 bases are TGTGCCAGCAGCTTACGTGAGTTAGATACGCAGTATTTT. The chain carries TRBV11-3 and TRBJ2-3; D gene ambiguous. The V end lost 2 bases, the J end lost 5 bases, and 8 bases lay between the germline ends. CDR3 length: 13 amino acids. CDR1 is SGHNT and CDR2 is YENEEA in the germline V gene.

The chain couples TRBV7-8 to TRBJ1-6; D is uncertain. Germline loops: CDR1 SGHVS, CDR2 FQNEAQ. The CDR3 covers 15 residues. V was shortened by 4 bases and J by 10 bases, with 17 bases between the two germline ends. DNA for the CDR3: TGTGCCAGCAGCTACACTGGGGTCGGGCGGTCACCCCTCCACTTT. Its translation is CASSYTGVGRSPLHF.

To note about this clonotype: The junction differs from germline at one of its ends, possibly a read error. The genes are TRBV20-1 and TRBJ2-1; D might be TRBD2 (7 bases). The CDR3 is 13 amino acids. Germline V lookup: CDR1 DFQATT, CDR2 SNEGSKA (reference sequence). The DNA for the CDR3 is TGCAGTGCCAGAGGGGGGGGGTACAATGAGCAGTTCTTC. As protein: CSARGGGYNEQFF.

This clonotype has a single count. This rearrangement joins TRBV27 to TRBJ2-7; tentative D call: TRBD1 (6 bases). The CDR3 loop spans 13 amino acids. The ends were cut back, 8 bases at V and 6 bases at J, with 17 bases in the middle. The germline V gene encodes CDR1 MNHEY and CDR2 SMNVEV (reference sequence). The CDR3 region has the DNA TGTGCCAGCTGGCGTCAGGGGTTGCGCGAGCAGTACTTC. It specifies CASWRQGLREQYF.

The V and J genes are TRBV30 and TRBJ1-5; D call uncertain. Germline assignment: CDR1 GTSNPN and CDR2 SVGIG (reference sequence). V was shortened by 3 bases and J by 3 bases, with 9 bases between the two germline ends. The CDR3 has 13 residues. The CDR3 coding sequence is TGTGCCTGGAGGTCCGGTAACAATCAGCCCCAGCATTTT. Amino acid sequence: CAWRSGNNQPQHF.

The chain joins TRBV6-2 or TRBV6-3 to TRBJ2-5, with D possibly matching TRBD1 (6 bases). The CDR3 is 15 amino acids. CDR1 MNHEY and CDR2 SVGEGT come from the germline V gene. V shed 6 bases and J shed 3 bases, with 17 bases lying between them. CDR3 region: CASRRIRGPKETQYF. The CDR3 DNA reads TGTGCCAGCAGGAGGATCAGGGGTCCCAAAGAGACCCAGTACTTC.

The V gene is TRBV6-5, the J gene TRBJ1-6, with D uncertain. This CDR3 is 15 amino acids long. Germline V gene lookup returns CDR1 MNHEY and CDR2 SVGAGI. Trimming cost V 4 bases and J 8 bases, with 15 bases left between them. CDR3 bases: TGTGCCAGCAGTTTCTCTCCCAGGCCGGATTCACCCCTCCACTTT. Amino acids: CASSFSPRPDSPLHF.

The V and J genes are TRBV12-3 or TRBV12-4 and TRBJ1-2, with D unresolved. This CDR3 contains 14 residues. V lost 3 bases and J lost 0, with 8 bases in between. Here the CDR3 DNA reads TGTGCCAGCAGTTTTCCGGGAGCTAACTATGGCTACACCTTC. This codes for CASSFPGANYGYTF.

The chain employs TRBV19 and TRBJ2-7, with D tentatively TRBD2 (6 bases). This CDR3 is built from 15 residues. V shed 3 bases and J shed 0 bases, with 12 bases lying between them. Germline V lookup: CDR1 LNHDA, CDR2 SQIVND (reference sequence). CDR3 bases: TGTGCCAGTAGTATCCCCGGCGGGAACTCCTACGAGCAGTACTTC. Protein: CASSIPGGNSYEQYF.

The chain couples TRBV6-1 to TRBJ1-6, with D unresolved. V gave up 6 bases and J gave up 5 bases, with 14 bases separating them. The CDR3 is made up of 15 amino acids. Germline-derived CDR1 and CDR2 are MNHNS and SASEGT. The CDR3 protein is CASSLLPPNNSPLHF. The CDR3 DNA reads TGTGCCAGCAGCCTCCTACCGCCGAATAATTCACCCCTCCACTTT.

The V gene is TRBV7-9, the J gene TRBJ2-7, with TRBD2 matching over 16 bases. Per germline, CDR1 SEHNR and CDR2 FQNEAQ (reference sequence). This CDR3 has 20 amino acids. After removal of 1 base from V and 2 bases from J, the junction contained 11 bases not matched to a gene. The CDR3 DNA sequence: TGTGCCAGCAGCTTAGAGGGACTAGCGGGAGGGCCGGTGCGGACCTACGAGCAGTACTTC. Its translation: CASSLEGLAGGPVRTYEQYF.

This rearrangement joins TRBV20-1 to TRBJ1-1, with D hard to call. CDR1 is DFQATT, CDR2 SNEGSKA, per germline (reference sequence). The CDR3 sequence is 12 residues long. The V end lost 5 bases, the J end lost 6 bases, and 13 bases lay between the germline ends. The CDR3, as DNA: TGCAGTGCTGCAGACGGGCCTTCTGAAGCTTTCTTT. Translated, it gives CSAADGPSEAFF.

This clonotype was seen once. The V call is TRBV30, the J call TRBJ2-7; D call uncertain. V shed 5 bases and J shed 6 bases, with 11 bases lying between them. The germline CDR1 and CDR2 sequences are GTSNPN and SVGIG (reference sequence). CDR3 size: 11 residues. The CDR3 region is CAWATVREQYF. In DNA form, the CDR3 reads TGTGCCTGGGCAACAGTGCGCGAGCAGTACTTC.

The V call is TRBV6-1, the J call TRBJ1-3; 8 bases are a match to TRBD1. The CDR3 runs to 15 residues. The trim removed 6 bases at V and 0 bases at J, leaving 4 bases unmatched. Germline V gene lookup returns CDR1 MNHNS and CDR2 SASEGT. CDR3 loop: CASSLTGGSGNTIYF. In DNA, the CDR3 is TGTGCCAGCAGCTTAACAGGGGGCTCTGGAAACACCATATATTTT.

As DNA, the CDR3 is TGTGCCAGTAGTATAATCCGCAGGGTGGGAACCAATCAGCCCCAGCATTTT. Translated, it gives CASSIIRRVGTNQPQHF. The rearrangement joins TRBV19 to TRBJ1-5; possible D gene TRBD1, 5 bases. This CDR3 is 17 amino acids long. Germline values: CDR1 LNHDA, CDR2 SQIVND (reference sequence). V dropped 2 bases and J dropped 3 bases, with 17 bases sitting between them.

About this clonotype: Its ends do not fully match the called genes, so a read error is possible. The V call is TRBV7-2, the J call TRBJ2-7; 12 nucleotides agree with TRBD2. The CDR3 is 15 amino acids. Germline lookup yields CDR1 SGHTA and CDR2 FQGNSA. The CDR3 sequence: CASSLTSGSIGEQYF. The CDR3 coding sequence is TGCGCCAGCAGCTTGACTAGCGGGAGTATCGGCGAGCAGTACTTC.

The V call is TRBV20-1, the J call TRBJ1-2; 8 bases are shared with TRBD1. The germline V gene encodes CDR1 DFQATT and CDR2 SNEGSKA (reference sequence). The CDR3 runs 15 residues. With V trimmed by 4 bases and J by 8 bases, 15 bases remained unmatched. CDR3 residues: CSANLGTGRLGGYTF. The CDR3 region has the DNA TGCAGTGCTAATCTGGGGACAGGCCGATTAGGAGGCTACACCTTC.

The CDR3: CASSPSPGFQETQYF. The CDR3 coding sequence is TGTGCCAGCAGCCCCTCCCCGGGCTTCCAAGAGACCCAGTACTTC. V is TRBV7-3 and J is TRBJ2-5; D unclear. Germline V gene lookup returns CDR1 SGHTA and CDR2 FQGTGA. V lost 5 bases and J lost 1, with 14 bases in between. The CDR3 sequence is 15 residues long.

This clonotype was seen a handful of times. The CDR3 DNA reads as TGTGCCACCAGTGCGGGGGGGCAGGGGGACTTACAGCCCCAGCATTTT. This translates into CATSAGGQGDLQPQHF. The rearrangement uses TRBV24-1 and TRBJ1-5, with 7 bases aligning to TRBD1. The CDR3 length is 16 residues. The germline gives CDR1 KGHDR, CDR2 SFDVKD. Losses at the gene ends were 5 bases for V and 7 bases for J; bases not matched to a gene: 13.

This clonotype was counted once. The rearrangement joins TRBV24-1 to TRBJ1-2; D remains unclear. Germline CDR1 and CDR2: KGHDR and SFDVKD. Trimming removed 4 bases at V and 8 bases at J, with 13 bases between. This CDR3 spans 13 amino acids. As DNA, the CDR3 is TGTGCCACCAGTGACTCCTATGTGAGAGGCTACACCTTC. It encodes CATSDSYVRGYTF.

This clonotype was seen a handful of times. The rearrangement joins TRBV18 to TRBJ1-5; no clear D. Trimming took off 3 bases at V and 2 bases at J, with 14 bases between the two ends. The CDR3 extends over 16 amino acids. In germline, CDR1 is KGHSH, CDR2 LQKENI. This CDR3 is CASSPRVAAGNQPQHF. The CDR3 DNA reads as TGTGCCAGCTCACCCCGGGTAGCGGCAGGCAATCAGCCCCAGCATTTT. The full variable domain, its missing parts supplied by reference TRBV18 and TRBJ1-5, is NAGVMQNPRHLVRRRGQEARLRCSPMKGHSHVYWYRQLPEEGLKFMVYLQKENIIDESGMPKERFSAEFPKEGPSILRIQQVVRGDSAAYFCASSPRVAAGNQPQHFGDGTRLSIL.

This rearrangement joins TRBV6-1 to TRBJ1-2; D is possibly TRBD1 (6 bases). Trimming removed 9 bases at V and 12 bases at J, with 11 bases between. The germline V gene has CDR1 MNHNS and CDR2 SASEGT. This CDR3 is built from 9 residues. CDR3 bases: TGTGCCAGTTCGGGGGGGCACACCTTC. Translated: CASSGGHTF.

This rearrangement joins TRBV15 to TRBJ2-5, with a possible D match to TRBD1 (6 bases). Germline V gives CDR1 LNHNV, CDR2 YYDKDF (reference sequence). Trimming took off 1 base at V and 2 bases at J, with 14 bases between the two ends. This CDR3 region has 16 residues. The CDR3 region is CATSRVRGSEQETQYF. CDR3 in DNA: TGTGCCACCAGCAGAGTCAGGGGCAGCGAACAAGAGACCCAGTACTTC.

V usage is TRBV12-5 and J usage is TRBJ1-5; 9 nucleotides align to TRBD1. The CDR3 has 16 residues. J lost 7 bases, V lost 6 bases, and 13 bases had no gene match. CDR1 LGHNT and CDR2 FRNRAP come from the germline V gene. The CDR3 protein is CASGPPTQGAGQPQHF. CDR3 coding DNA: TGTGCTAGTGGCCCCCCGACACAGGGGGCGGGGCAGCCCCAGCATTTT. The complete variable domain, with remaining parts taken from reference TRBV12-5 and TRBJ1-5, reads DARVTQTPRHKVTEMGQEVTMRCQPILGHNTVFWYRQTMMQGLELLAYFRNRAPLDDSGMPKDRFSAEMPDATLATLKIQPSEPRDSAVYFCASGPPTQGAGQPQHFGDGTRLSIL.

The rearrangement uses TRBV6-4 and TRBJ2-2; 8 bases fit TRBD1. The CDR3 has 16 amino acids. V lost 6 bases and J lost 7; bases outside the gene matches: 13. Germline V lookup: CDR1 MRHNA, CDR2 SNTAGT. The CDR3 bases are TGTGCCAGCAGCGAATCCGGTCAGGGGGCATACGGGGAGCTGTTTTTT. Amino acid sequence: CASSESGQGAYGELFF.